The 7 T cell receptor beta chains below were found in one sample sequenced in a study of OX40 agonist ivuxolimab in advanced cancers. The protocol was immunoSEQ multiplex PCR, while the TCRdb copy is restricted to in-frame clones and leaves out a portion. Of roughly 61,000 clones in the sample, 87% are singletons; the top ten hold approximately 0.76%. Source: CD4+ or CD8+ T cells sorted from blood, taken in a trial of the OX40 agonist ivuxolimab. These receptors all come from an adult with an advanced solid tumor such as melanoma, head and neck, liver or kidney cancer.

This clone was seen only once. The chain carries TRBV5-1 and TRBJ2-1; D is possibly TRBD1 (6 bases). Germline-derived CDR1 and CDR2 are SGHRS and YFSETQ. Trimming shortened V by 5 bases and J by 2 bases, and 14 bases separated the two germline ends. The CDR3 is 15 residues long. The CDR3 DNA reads TGCGCCAGCAGAACGACAGGTGTTACCTACAATGAGCAGTTCTTC. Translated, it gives CASRTTGVTYNEQFF.

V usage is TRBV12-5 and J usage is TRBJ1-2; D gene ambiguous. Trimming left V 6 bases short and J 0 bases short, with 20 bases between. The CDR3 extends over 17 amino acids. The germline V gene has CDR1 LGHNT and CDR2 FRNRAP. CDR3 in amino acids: CASGHSVWAEANYGYTF. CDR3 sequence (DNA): TGTGCTAGTGGCCATAGCGTCTGGGCAGAAGCTAACTATGGCTACACCTTC.

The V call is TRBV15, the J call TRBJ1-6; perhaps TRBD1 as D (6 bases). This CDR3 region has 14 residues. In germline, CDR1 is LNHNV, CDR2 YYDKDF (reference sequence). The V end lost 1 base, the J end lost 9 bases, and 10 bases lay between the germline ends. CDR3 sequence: CATSRAGGGSPLHF. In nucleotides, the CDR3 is TGTGCCACCAGCAGAGCGGGGGGCGGTTCACCCCTCCACTTT.

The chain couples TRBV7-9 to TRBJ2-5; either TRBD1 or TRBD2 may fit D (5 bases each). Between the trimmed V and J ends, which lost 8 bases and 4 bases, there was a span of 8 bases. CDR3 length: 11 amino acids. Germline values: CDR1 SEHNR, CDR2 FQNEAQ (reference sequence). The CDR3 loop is CASAGAETQYF. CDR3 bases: TGTGCCAGCGCCGGGGCAGAGACCCAGTACTTC.

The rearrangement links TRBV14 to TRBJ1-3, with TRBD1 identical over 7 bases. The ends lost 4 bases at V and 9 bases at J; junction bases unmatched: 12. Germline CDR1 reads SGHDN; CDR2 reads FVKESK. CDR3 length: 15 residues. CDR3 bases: TGTGCCAGCAGCCCCGGGACAGCCCCTAAAGGCACCATATATTTT. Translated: CASSPGTAPKGTIYF.

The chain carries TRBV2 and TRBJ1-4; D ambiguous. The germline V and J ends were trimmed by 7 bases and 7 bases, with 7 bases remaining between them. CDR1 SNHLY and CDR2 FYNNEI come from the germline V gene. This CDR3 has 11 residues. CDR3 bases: TGTGCCAGCACCCGCGCTGAAAAACTGTTTTTT. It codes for CASTRAEKLFF.

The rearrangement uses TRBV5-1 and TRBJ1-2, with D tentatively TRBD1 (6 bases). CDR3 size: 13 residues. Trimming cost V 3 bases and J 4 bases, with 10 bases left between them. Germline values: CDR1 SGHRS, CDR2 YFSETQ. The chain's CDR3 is CASSSGQSYGYTF. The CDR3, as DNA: TGCGCCAGCAGCTCTGGACAGAGCTATGGCTACACCTTC.